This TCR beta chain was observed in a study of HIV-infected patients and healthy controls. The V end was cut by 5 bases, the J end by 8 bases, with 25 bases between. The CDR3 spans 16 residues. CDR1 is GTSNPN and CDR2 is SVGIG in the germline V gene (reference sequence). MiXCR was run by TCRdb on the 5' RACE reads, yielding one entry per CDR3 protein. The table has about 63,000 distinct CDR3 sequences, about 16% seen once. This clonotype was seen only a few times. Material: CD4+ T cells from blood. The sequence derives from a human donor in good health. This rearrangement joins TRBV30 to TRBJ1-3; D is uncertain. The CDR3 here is CAWGHPAEPNWDTIYF. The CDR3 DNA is TGTGCCTGGGGTCACCCAGCCGAACCGAATTGGGACACCATATATTTT.